Listed below are T cell receptor beta chains from one sample, sequenced in a study of blood T cell repertoires in COVID-19. The repertoire was sequenced with immunoSEQ multiplex PCR; TCRdb's copy has only in-frame clones and lacks some. The table lists over 250,000 clones, about 87% of them singletons. Sample: PBMCs or T cells enriched from blood (not recorded which). Receptors originate from a woman aged 45-60 years who had recovered from COVID-19. Both conserved end residues are part of each CDR3. The order of the fields is clone size, V gene, J gene, D gene, CDR3 protein, CDR3 DNA. The D gene is left open where the match is weak. A row's size may be missing; if present it is once, few, many or a size class.

once	TRBV28	TRBJ1-2	NA	CASSLWGRAHGYGYTF	TGTGCCAGCAGTTTATGGGGGAGGGCACACGGGTATGGCTACACCTTC
NA	TRBV28	TRBJ1-6	NA	CASRTGSGSPLHF	TGTGCCAGCCGGACCGGGAGCGGTTCACCCCTCCACTTT
few	TRBV19	TRBJ2-3	NA	CASSGGRADTQYF	TGTGCCAGTAGCGGGGGAAGGGCAGATACGCAGTATTTT
NA	TRBV28	TRBJ2-7	TRBD2	CASRTGTTYYEQYF	TGTGCCAGCAGAACCGGGACTACCTACTACGAGCAGTACTTC
few	TRBV18	TRBJ2-2	TRBD2	CASAGRADTGELFF	TGTGCCAGCGCGGGGAGGGCGGACACCGGGGAGCTGTTTTTT
NA	TRBV7-9	TRBJ1-3	NA	CASSYLQGLNTIYF	TGTGCCAGCAGCTACTTACAGGGTTTAAACACCATATATTTT
once	TRBV6-4	TRBJ2-7	TRBD2	CASVARGRAGYEQYF	TGTGCCAGCGTGGCGCGCGGGAGGGCCGGGTACGAGCAGTACTTC
NA	TRBV12-3/TRBV12-4	TRBJ1-1	NA	CASTPGSPTEAFF	TGTGCCAGCACCCCTGGGAGTCCCACTGAAGCTTTCTTT
NA	TRBV29-1	TRBJ2-5	NA	CSTTRGEGTQYF	TGCAGCACCACACGGGGAGAGGGGACCCAGTACTTC
NA	TRBV7-2	TRBJ1-6	NA	CASSSGGGYNSPLHF	TGTGCCAGCAGCTCGGGAGGGGGCTATAATTCACCCCTCCACTTT
NA	TRBV9	TRBJ1-5	TRBD1	CASSVGTGTNQPQHF	TGTGCCAGCAGCGTAGGGACAGGTACCAATCAGCCCCAGCATTTT
NA	TRBV29-1	TRBJ1-1	NA	CSGGQSSTEAFF	TGCAGCGGAGGACAATCATCCACTGAAGCTTTCTTT
NA	TRBV29-1	TRBJ2-2	NA	CSVGKDTNTGELFF	TGCAGCGTTGGGAAGGACACGAACACCGGGGAGCTGTTTTTT
NA	TRBV19	TRBJ1-2	NA	CASTITGTTDGYTF	TGTGCCAGTACCATTACCGGGACAACGGATGGCTACACCTTC
NA	TRBV6-6	TRBJ2-7	NA	CASRDTGVTYEQYF	TGTGCCAGCAGAGACACGGGGGTGACCTACGAGCAGTACTTC
NA	TRBV5-6	TRBJ2-7	TRBD2	CASSPVGAGDSYEQYF	TGTGCCAGCAGCCCCGTTGGCGCGGGAGATTCCTACGAGCAGTACTTC
few	TRBV30	TRBJ2-7	TRBD2	CAWSAGRDEQYF	TGTGCCTGGAGTGCCGGGAGGGATGAGCAGTACTTC
few	TRBV28	TRBJ1-5	TRBD1	CASSPLTGQGAEAQHF	TGTGCCAGCAGTCCCTTAACGGGACAGGGGGCTGAGGCCCAGCATTTT
NA	TRBV2	TRBJ1-5	NA	CASQFQGFNQPQHF	TGTGCCAGCCAATTCCAGGGATTCAATCAGCCCCAGCATTTT
NA	TRBV28	TRBJ2-7	TRBD2	CASSPATSGSNEQYF	TGTGCCAGCAGTCCCGCTACTAGCGGGAGTAACGAGCAGTACTTC
NA	TRBV7-9	TRBJ2-7	TRBD2	CASSDRTSAFYEQYF	TGTGCCAGCAGCGATCGGACTAGCGCCTTCTACGAGCAGTACTTC
NA	TRBV28	TRBJ1-5	TRBD1	CASSLVGQGNQPQHF	TGTGCCAGCAGTTTAGTGGGACAGGGTAATCAGCCCCAGCATTTT
NA	TRBV7-3	TRBJ2-5	TRBD2	CASSLIPPLAGGPQETQYF	TGTGCCAGCAGCTTAATCCCCCCTTTGGCGGGAGGGCCCCAAGAGACCCAGTACTTC
NA	TRBV28	TRBJ1-5	NA	CASISTAYSNQPQHF	TGTGCCAGCATTTCGACAGCCTATAGCAATCAGCCCCAGCATTTT
NA	TRBV7-2	TRBJ1-1	NA	CASSFDRWSTEAFF	TGTGCCAGCAGCTTCGACAGGTGGAGCACTGAAGCTTTCTTT
NA	TRBV4-1	TRBJ2-3	NA	CASSPLHRTAQYF	TGCGCCAGCAGCCCCCTACACCGGACAGCGCAGTATTTT
NA	TRBV7-2	TRBJ2-5	NA	CASSLTRSETQYF	TGTGCCAGCAGCTTAACTAGATCGGAGACCCAGTACTTC
NA	TRBV7-2	TRBJ2-5	NA	CASSGRGGTRETQYF	TGTGCCAGCAGCGGCCGTGGGGGGACCAGGGAGACCCAGTACTTC
NA	TRBV7-2	TRBJ2-5	NA	CASSPTGAEETQYF	TGTGCCAGCAGCCCCACGGGAGCGGAAGAGACCCAGTACTTC
NA	TRBV11-2	TRBJ2-1	NA	CASSFTSWGGGSYNEQFF	TGTGCCAGCAGCTTTACATCTTGGGGGGGCGGCTCCTACAATGAGCAGTTCTTC
NA	TRBV28	TRBJ2-3	NA	CASSFGGRGEYF	TGTGCCAGCAGTTTTGGCGGCAGGGGAGAGTATTTT
NA	TRBV11-2	TRBJ2-7	TRBD2	CASSAALGLAAYEQYF	TGTGCCAGCAGCGCCGCCCTTGGACTAGCGGCCTACGAGCAGTACTTC
NA	TRBV7-8	TRBJ1-2	NA	CASSPGLDGYTF	TGTGCCAGCAGCCCAGGTTTGGATGGCTACACCTTC
NA	TRBV18	TRBJ1-1	NA	CASSIGVENTEAFF	TGTGCCAGCTCAATAGGGGTGGAGAACACTGAAGCTTTCTTT
NA	TRBV28	TRBJ2-1	NA	CASSLSTFGRVGVKSPAEQFF	TGTGCCAGCAGTTTATCGACCTTCGGCCGCGTCGGGGTCAAATCCCCGGCTGAGCAGTTCTTC
NA	TRBV28	TRBJ2-3	NA	CASSPSFTQYF	TGTGCCAGCAGCCCCTCGTTTACGCAGTATTTT
NA	TRBV14	TRBJ1-1	TRBD1	CASSRQGNTEAFF	TGTGCCAGCAGTCGACAGGGAAACACTGAAGCTTTCTTT
NA	TRBV2	TRBJ1-4	TRBD1	CASSGSGTGGKLFF	TGTGCCAGCAGTGGATCCGGGACAGGGGGGAAACTGTTTTTT
NA	TRBV7-9	TRBJ1-5	NA	CASSLGFQGPSNQPQHF	TGTGCCAGCAGCTTAGGCTTTCAGGGGCCTAGCAATCAGCCCCAGCATTTT
NA	TRBV5-8	TRBJ2-1	TRBD2	CASSLGLAEYNEQFF	TGTGCCAGCAGCTTGGGACTAGCCGAATACAATGAGCAGTTCTTC
NA	TRBV18	TRBJ2-1	TRBD1	CASSPSTGNNEQFF	TGTGCCAGCTCACCATCGACAGGGAACAATGAGCAGTTCTTC
NA	TRBV28	TRBJ1-2	NA	CASTAQQGNGYTF	TGTGCCAGCACCGCTCAACAGGGAAACGGCTACACCTTC
few	TRBV5-4	TRBJ2-1	NA	CASSRWLANNEQFF	TGTGCCAGCAGCCGTTGGCTAGCGAACAATGAGCAGTTCTTC
NA	TRBV2	TRBJ2-6	NA	CASSGLYSGANVLTF	TGTGCCAGCAGCGGACTGTACTCTGGGGCCAACGTCCTGACTTTC
NA	TRBV7-8	TRBJ1-5	NA	CASSLNSVSNQPQHF	TGTGCCAGCAGCCTCAATTCGGTTAGCAATCAGCCCCAGCATTTT
NA	TRBV28	TRBJ2-1	NA	CASSPQGYEQFF	TGTGCCAGCAGCCCACAGGGTTATGAGCAGTTCTTC
NA	TRBV7-2	TRBJ2-7	NA	CASSLASTTSEQYF	TGTGCCAGCAGCTTAGCCTCCACGACTTCCGAGCAGTACTTC
few	TRBV18	TRBJ1-1	TRBD1	CASSLQGQGEAFF	TGTGCCAGCTCACTACAGGGACAGGGTGAAGCTTTCTTT
NA	TRBV28	TRBJ2-7	TRBD1	CAIKGTGHEQYF	TGTGCCATAAAAGGGACAGGTCACGAGCAGTACTTC
NA	TRBV20-1	TRBJ2-1	NA	CSASDSHYYNEQFF	TGCAGTGCTAGTGACAGTCACTACTACAATGAGCAGTTCTTC